Below are 13 T cell receptor beta chains sequenced from a single sample in a study of T cells in localized non-small cell lung cancer. Measured with immunoSEQ multiplex PCR; TCRdb has only the in-frame clones, and not every one. The repertoire has 30,000 to 35,000 clones, about 88% of them found once; the top ten carry 4.2%. The sample here was peripheral blood, taken before any cancer treatment. These receptor sequences come from a woman aged 35-75 years with stage I lung adenocarcinoma.

The CDR3: CASSVKGNLYYGYTF. The DNA of the CDR3 is TGTGCCAGCAGTGTTAAGGGGAATCTTTACTATGGCTACACCTTC. The V gene is TRBV2, the J gene TRBJ1-2; maybe TRBD1 (5 bases). CDR3 length: 15 residues. From germline, CDR1 is SNHLY and CDR2 FYNNEI. Trimming removed 4 bases from V and 3 bases from J, with 15 bases in between.

The chain employs TRBV11-3 and TRBJ1-2, with D possibly TRBD1 on 6 matching bases. The V gene's germline CDR1 is SGHNT and CDR2 YENEEA. The CDR3 covers 14 residues. Trimming removed 4 bases at V and 7 bases at J, with 16 bases between. The CDR3 DNA reads as TGTGCCAGCAGCTCGGCCAGGGGATCTGTTGGCTACACCTTC. Its protein product is CASSSARGSVGYTF.

This rearrangement joins TRBV5-1 to TRBJ1-1, with 12 bases aligning to TRBD1. The germline CDR1 and CDR2 sequences are SGHRS and YFSETQ. This CDR3 is 14 amino acids long. Losses at the gene ends were 3 bases for V and 6 bases for J; bases not matched to a gene: 3. CDR3 sequence: CASSWGQGAAEAFF. The CDR3 DNA follows: TGCGCCAGCAGCTGGGGACAGGGGGCCGCTGAAGCTTTCTTT.

The chain employs TRBV12-5 and TRBJ2-4; D uncertain. Germline CDR1 LGHNT, CDR2 FRNRAP. With 7 bases removed from V and 0 bases from J, the gap between germline ends came to 13 bases. There are 15 residues in the CDR3. In DNA form, the CDR3 reads TGTGCTAGTGAGGAGCAGCTGATAGCCAAAAACATTCAGTACTTC. It is translated as CASEEQLIAKNIQYF.

This clone is a singleton in its sample. V is TRBV5-6 and J is TRBJ1-2; 10 nucleotides agree with TRBD1. V was clipped by 5 bases and J by 4 bases; unmatched bases: 8. In germline, CDR1 is SGHDT, CDR2 YYEEEE. This CDR3 has 15 amino acids. CDR3 protein: CASSYGTGESYGYTF. The CDR3 DNA follows: TGTGCCAGCAGTTACGGGACAGGGGAATCCTATGGCTACACCTTC.

This chain connects TRBV11-2 to TRBJ1-2; 7 bases fit TRBD1. The CDR3 runs 15 residues. V was pared by 1 base and J by 7 bases, with 9 bases of the junction left unmatched. CDR1 and CDR2 from the germline V gene are SGHAT and FQNNGV. The CDR3 reads CASSLGVGGGVGYTF. In nucleotides, the CDR3 is TGTGCCAGCAGCTTAGGGGTAGGGGGCGGCGTTGGCTACACCTTC.

The chain employs TRBV7-2 and TRBJ2-7, with D unresolved. CDR1 and CDR2 from the germline V gene are SGHTA and FQGNSA. With 5 bases removed from V and 1 base from J, the gap between germline ends came to 9 bases. The CDR3 spans 13 residues. CDR3 DNA: TGTGCCAGCAGCCCAGACCCTTCCTACGAGCAGTACTTC. It yields the protein CASSPDPSYEQYF.

The CDR3 sequence is CASSLAAGRGEQYF. CDR3 DNA: TGCGCCAGCAGCTTGGCTGCAGGGCGAGGCGAGCAGTACTTC. The genes are TRBV5-1 and TRBJ2-7, with D perhaps matching TRBD1 (5 bases). The CDR3 has 14 residues. Deletions cut 0 bases from V and 6 bases from J, with 13 bases between. From germline, CDR1 is SGHRS and CDR2 YFSETQ. The entire variable domain, with the rest obtained from reference TRBV5-1 and TRBJ2-7, is as follows: KAGVTQTPRYLIKTRGQQVTLSCSPISGHRSVSWYQQTPGQGLQFLFEYFSETQRNKGNFPGRFSGRQFSNSRSEMNVSTLELGDSALYLCASSLAAGRGEQYFGPGTRLTVT.

The V gene is TRBV7-2, the J gene TRBJ1-2, with a tentative D call TRBD1 (6 bases). This CDR3 is 14 amino acids long. CDR1 is SGHTA and CDR2 is FQGNSA in the germline V gene. With 4 bases removed from V and 1 base from J, the gap between germline ends came to 10 bases. The CDR3 loop reads CASSSDRINYGYTF. In DNA form, the CDR3 reads TGTGCCAGCAGCTCAGACAGGATTAACTATGGCTACACCTTC.

The V and J genes are TRBV5-6 and TRBJ1-3; 7 bases are a match to TRBD1. Germline values: CDR1 SGHDT, CDR2 YYEEEE. V gave up 2 bases and J gave up 4 bases; unmatched junction bases: 9. The CDR3 totals 16 residues. This chain's CDR3 is CASSLSRGREGNTIYF. The CDR3 DNA reads as TGTGCCAGCAGCTTAAGTAGGGGGCGCGAAGGAAACACCATATATTTT.

The chain joins TRBV6-1 to TRBJ1-2, with TRBD1 identical over 9 bases. The germline V gene has CDR1 MNHNS and CDR2 SASEGT. Trimming removed 5 bases from V and 7 bases from J; junction bases left unmatched: 11. The CDR3 loop spans 15 amino acids. The CDR3 sequence: CASSSGTGNGLGYTF. In DNA form, the CDR3 reads TGTGCCAGCAGTTCCGGGACAGGGAACGGGCTTGGCTACACCTTC.

The V call is TRBV19, the J call TRBJ1-4; 8 nucleotides line up with TRBD1. There are 15 residues in the CDR3. The germline V gene has CDR1 LNHDA and CDR2 SQIVND (reference sequence). V dropped 5 bases and J dropped 5; count of bases not matched to a gene: 7. As DNA, the CDR3 is TGTGCCAGTAGTTCCCGGGGACAGGTCAATGAAAAACTGTTTTTT. It translates to CASSSRGQVNEKLFF.

The chain combines TRBV5-1 with TRBJ1-1; no firm D call. CDR1 and CDR2 from the germline V gene are SGHRS and YFSETQ. The ends were cut back, 6 bases at V and 1 base at J, with 16 bases in the middle. The length of the CDR3 is 15 residues. The chain's CDR3 is CASNMMGGTNTEAFF. DNA for the CDR3: TGCGCCAGCAACATGATGGGAGGTACGAACACTGAAGCTTTCTTT.